Judged by abundance, the clone carrying this T cell receptor (beta chain) is hyperexpanded. Its specificity is unknown. The germline gives CDR1 MNHGY, CDR2 SAAAGT. The V gene end was trimmed by 9 bases and the J gene end by 12 bases; junction bases not matched to a gene: 14. The CDR3 has 12 amino acids. The data originate from a study of sequential checkpoint blockade in melanoma. Study details: Maintenance nivolumab came after either treatment sequence. Matched biopsies came pretreatment and at week 13 for approximately 22 patients. Study-wide results and limits: PD-L1 staining and CD8+ counts, not mutational load, tracked tumor T-cell clonality.

The treatment: randomized to nivolumab then ipilimumab (arm A) or the reverse (arm B). Libraries were prepared by immunoSEQ multiplex PCR; TCRdb keeps only in-frame clonotypes and omits some of them. The table records fewer than 200 clones, about 25% of them present only once. This TCR derives from a human donor with melanoma. V is TRBV6-8 and J is TRBJ2-7; 7 nucleotides line up with TRBD2. Material: tumor tissue (inferred from file names), obtained from a patient given nivolumab and ipilimumab in sequence. Here the CDR3 DNA reads TGTGCCAGGACTAGCTCACCCCGGTTTGGGTACTTC. It yields the protein CARTSSPRFGYF.